This T cell receptor (beta chain) is drawn from a study of beta chain features in type 1 diabetes. Whole-study findings and limits: Researchers reported that naive, central memory and Treg TCRB repertoires appeared more similar in patients than in healthy donors. In every one of the four CD4+ subsets, TCRB CDR3s were moderately but significantly shorter in Type 1 diabetes patients. When cDNA is sequenced, cells with high TCR expression could be over-represented.

Trimming took 4 bases from V and 5 from J, leaving 11 bases between them. The CDR3 is 13 residues long. Germline loops: CDR1 SGHDN, CDR2 FVKESK. What was sequenced were expressed TCRB transcripts, since all of the isolated RNA had been reverse transcribed. An average approximately 3.7 million reads came from naive, central memory and regulatory T cell samples. This table comes from immunoSEQ multiplex PCR, and its TCRdb copy is limited to in-frame clones, with some not included. The table lists hundreds of thousands of clones, more than 12% of them singletons. Of note for this clone: Its target is unknown.

Purity of each sorted population was above 95%. This TCR was sampled from a man between 18 and 35 years old with type 1 diabetes. The gene calls are TRBV14 and TRBJ2-5; no firm D call. The source material was naive CD4+ T cells from blood. DNA for the CDR3: TGTGCCAGCAGCCCGACCGGGTCCGAGACCCAGTACTTC. Translating gives CASSPTGSETQYF.